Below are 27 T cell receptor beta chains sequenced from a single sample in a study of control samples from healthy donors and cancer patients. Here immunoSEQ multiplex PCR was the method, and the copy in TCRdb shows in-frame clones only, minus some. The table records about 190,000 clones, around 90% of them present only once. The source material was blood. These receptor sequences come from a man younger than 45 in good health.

CDR3 sequence: CASSLFSRGSYEQYF. The CDR3 nucleotides read TGTGCCAGCAGCTTATTTAGCCGTGGTAGTTACGAGCAGTACTTC. The chain employs TRBV7-9 and TRBJ2-7; D uncertain. Trimming took 2 bases from V and 4 from J, leaving 15 bases between them. The CDR3 contains 15 residues. Germline-derived CDR1 and CDR2 are SEHNR and FQNEAQ (reference sequence).

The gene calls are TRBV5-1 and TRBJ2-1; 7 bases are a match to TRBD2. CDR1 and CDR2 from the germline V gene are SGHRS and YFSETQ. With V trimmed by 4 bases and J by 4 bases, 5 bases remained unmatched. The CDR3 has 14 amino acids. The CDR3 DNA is TGCGCCAGCAGCCCCCTAGCGGAGTACAATGAGCAGTTCTTC. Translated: CASSPLAEYNEQFF.

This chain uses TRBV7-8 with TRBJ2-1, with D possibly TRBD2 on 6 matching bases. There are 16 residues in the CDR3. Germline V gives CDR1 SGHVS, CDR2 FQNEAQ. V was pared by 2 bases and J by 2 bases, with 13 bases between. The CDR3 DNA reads TGTGCCAGCAGCTTATTTCGGGGGATTACCTACAATGAGCAGTTCTTC. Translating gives CASSLFRGITYNEQFF.

The CDR3 loop is CASSFTSGRQGDTQYF. In nucleotides, the CDR3 is TGCGCCAGCAGCTTTACTAGCGGGAGGCAAGGAGATACGCAGTATTTT. V and J are TRBV5-1 and TRBJ2-3; TRBD2 matches 12 bases. V was pared by 2 bases and J by 5 bases, with 6 bases of the junction left unmatched. CDR3 size: 16 residues. Germline V gives CDR1 SGHRS, CDR2 YFSETQ.

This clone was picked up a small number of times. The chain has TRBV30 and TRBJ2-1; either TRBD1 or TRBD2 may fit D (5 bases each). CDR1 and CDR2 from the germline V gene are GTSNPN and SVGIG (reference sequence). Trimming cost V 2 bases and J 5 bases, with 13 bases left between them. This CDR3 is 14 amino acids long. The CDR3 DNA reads TGTGCCTGGAGTATGACTATGGGGCACAATGAGCAGTTCTTC. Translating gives CAWSMTMGHNEQFF. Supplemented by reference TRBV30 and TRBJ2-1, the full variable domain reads SQTIHQWPATLVQPVGSPLSLECTVEGTSNPNLYWYRQAAGRGLQLLFYSVGIGQISSEVPQNLSASRPQDRQFILSSKKLLLSDSGFYLCAWSMTMGHNEQFFGPGTRLTVL.

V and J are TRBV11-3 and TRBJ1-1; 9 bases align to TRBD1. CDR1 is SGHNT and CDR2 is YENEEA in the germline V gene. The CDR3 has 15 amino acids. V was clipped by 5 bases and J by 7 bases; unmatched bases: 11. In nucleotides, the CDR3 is TGTGCCAGCAGCGACCGGGACAGGGAGTCCTTTGAAGCTTTCTTT. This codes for CASSDRDRESFEAFF.

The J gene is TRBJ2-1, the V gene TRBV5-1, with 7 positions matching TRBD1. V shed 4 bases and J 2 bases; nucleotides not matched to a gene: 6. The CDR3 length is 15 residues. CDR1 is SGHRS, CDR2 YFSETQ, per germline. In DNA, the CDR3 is TGCGCCAGCAGCCCACACAGGGGAACCTACAATGAGCAGTTCTTC. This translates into CASSPHRGTYNEQFF.

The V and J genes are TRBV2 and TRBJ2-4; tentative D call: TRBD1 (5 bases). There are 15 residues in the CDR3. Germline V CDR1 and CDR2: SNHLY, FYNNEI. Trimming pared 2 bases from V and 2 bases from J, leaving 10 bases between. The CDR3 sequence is CASSEIWGTKNIQYF. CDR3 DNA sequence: TGTGCCAGCAGTGAAATATGGGGCACCAAAAACATTCAGTACTTC.

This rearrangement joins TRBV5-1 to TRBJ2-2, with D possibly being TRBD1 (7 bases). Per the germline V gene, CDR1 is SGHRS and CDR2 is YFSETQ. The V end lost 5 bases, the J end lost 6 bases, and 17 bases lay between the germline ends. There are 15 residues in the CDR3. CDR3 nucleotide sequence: TGCGCCAGCAGTTCGACAGGGAGGCTATCCGGGGAGCTGTTTTTT. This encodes CASSSTGRLSGELFF.

In nucleotides, the CDR3 is TGTGCCAGCAGCACCGGACAGGGCAACTATGGCTACACCTTC. Translation: CASSTGQGNYGYTF. The genes are TRBV6-5 and TRBJ1-2; TRBD1 matches 8 bases. Germline V gene data show CDR1 as MNHEY and CDR2 as SVGAGI. After removal of 6 bases from V and 2 bases from J, the junction contained 5 bases not matched to a gene. This CDR3 has 14 amino acids.

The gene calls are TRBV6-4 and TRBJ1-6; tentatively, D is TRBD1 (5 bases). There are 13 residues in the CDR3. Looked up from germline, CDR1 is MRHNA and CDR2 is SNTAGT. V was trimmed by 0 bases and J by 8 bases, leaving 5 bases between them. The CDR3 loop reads CASSDSGDSPLHF. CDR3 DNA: TGTGCCAGCAGTGACTCGGGGGATTCACCCCTCCACTTT.

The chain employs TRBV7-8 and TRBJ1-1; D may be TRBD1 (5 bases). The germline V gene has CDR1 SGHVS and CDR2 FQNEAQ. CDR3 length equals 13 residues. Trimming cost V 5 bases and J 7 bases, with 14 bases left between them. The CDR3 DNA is TGTGCCAGCAGCGGTCCGGGGGGGGATGAAGCTTTCTTT. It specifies CASSGPGGDEAFF.

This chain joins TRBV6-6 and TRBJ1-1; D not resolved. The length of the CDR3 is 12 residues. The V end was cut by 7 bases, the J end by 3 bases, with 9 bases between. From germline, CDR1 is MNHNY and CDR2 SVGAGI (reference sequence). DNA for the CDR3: TGTGCCAGCATGGTGGCTTACACTGAAGCTTTCTTT. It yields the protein CASMVAYTEAFF.

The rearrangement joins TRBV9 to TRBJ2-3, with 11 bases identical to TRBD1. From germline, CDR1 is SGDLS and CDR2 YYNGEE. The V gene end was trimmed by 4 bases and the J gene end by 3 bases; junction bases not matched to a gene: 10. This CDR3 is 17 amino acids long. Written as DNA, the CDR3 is TGTGCCAGCAGCCCCCGGACAGGGGGCGAGCTTACAGATACGCAGTATTTT. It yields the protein CASSPRTGGELTDTQYF.

CDR3 DNA sequence: TGTGCCAGCAGCCAAGATGGGCCGGACAGGGACAATGAGCAGTTCTTC. This translates into CASSQDGPDRDNEQFF. This chain joins TRBV3-1 (or the pseudogene TRBV3-2) and TRBJ2-1, with 8 bases lining up with TRBD1. J lost 5 bases, V lost 0 bases, and 6 bases had no gene match. Germline loops: CDR1 LGHDT, CDR2 YNNKEL (reference sequence). The CDR3 is 16 amino acids.

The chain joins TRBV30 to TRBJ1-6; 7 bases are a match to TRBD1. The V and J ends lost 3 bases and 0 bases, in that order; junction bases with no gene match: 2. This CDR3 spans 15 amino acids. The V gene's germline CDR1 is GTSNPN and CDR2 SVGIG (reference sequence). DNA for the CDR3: TGTGCCTGGAGGACAGGGAGCTCCTATAATTCACCCCTCCACTTT. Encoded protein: CAWRTGSSYNSPLHF.

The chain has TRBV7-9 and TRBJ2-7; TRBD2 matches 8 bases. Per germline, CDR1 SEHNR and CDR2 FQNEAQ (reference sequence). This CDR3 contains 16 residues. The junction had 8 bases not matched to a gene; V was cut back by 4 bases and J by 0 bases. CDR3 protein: CASSSETGGSSYEQYF. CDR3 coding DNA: TGTGCCAGCAGCTCGGAAACGGGGGGGAGCTCCTACGAGCAGTACTTC. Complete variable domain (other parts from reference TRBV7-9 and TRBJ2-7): DTGVSQNPRHKITKRGQNVTFRCDPISEHNRLYWYRQTLGQGPEFLTYFQNEAQLEKSRLLSDRFSAERPKGSFSTLEIQRTEQGDSAMYLCASSSETGGSSYEQYFGPGTRLTVT.

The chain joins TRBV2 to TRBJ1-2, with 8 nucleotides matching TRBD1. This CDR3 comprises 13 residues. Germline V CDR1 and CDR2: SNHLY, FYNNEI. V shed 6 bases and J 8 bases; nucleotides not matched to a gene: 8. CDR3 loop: CASRVGQGLGYTF. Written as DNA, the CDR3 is TGTGCCAGCAGAGTTGGACAGGGCTTAGGCTACACCTTC.

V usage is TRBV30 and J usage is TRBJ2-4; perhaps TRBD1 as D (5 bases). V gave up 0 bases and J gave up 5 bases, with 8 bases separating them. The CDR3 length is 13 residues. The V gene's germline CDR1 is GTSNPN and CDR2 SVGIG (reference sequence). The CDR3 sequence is CAWSVQGQNIQYF. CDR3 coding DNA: TGTGCCTGGAGTGTGCAGGGTCAAAACATTCAGTACTTC.

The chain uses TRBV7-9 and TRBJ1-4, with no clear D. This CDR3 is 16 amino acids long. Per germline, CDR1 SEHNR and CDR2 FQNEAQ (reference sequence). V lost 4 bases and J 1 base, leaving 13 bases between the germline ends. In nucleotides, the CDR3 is TGTGCCAGCAGCTCGGGAGACCGGATAACTAATGAAAAACTGTTTTTT. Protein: CASSSGDRITNEKLFF. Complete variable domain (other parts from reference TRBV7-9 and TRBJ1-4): DTGVSQNPRHKITKRGQNVTFRCDPISEHNRLYWYRQTLGQGPEFLTYFQNEAQLEKSRLLSDRFSAERPKGSFSTLEIQRTEQGDSAMYLCASSSGDRITNEKLFFGSGTQLSVL.

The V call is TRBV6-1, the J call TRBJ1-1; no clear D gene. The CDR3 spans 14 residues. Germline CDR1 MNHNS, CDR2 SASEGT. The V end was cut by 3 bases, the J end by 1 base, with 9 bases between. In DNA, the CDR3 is TGTGCCAGCAGTGAGAGTTGGGAGAACACTGAAGCTTTCTTT. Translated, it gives CASSESWENTEAFF.

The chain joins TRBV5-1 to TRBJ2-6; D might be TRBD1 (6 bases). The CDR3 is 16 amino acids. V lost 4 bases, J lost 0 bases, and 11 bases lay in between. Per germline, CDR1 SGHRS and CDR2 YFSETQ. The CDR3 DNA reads TGCGCCAGCAGCATTACAGGGCTCTCTGGGGCCAACGTCCTGACTTTC. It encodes CASSITGLSGANVLTF. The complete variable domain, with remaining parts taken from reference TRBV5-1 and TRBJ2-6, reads KAGVTQTPRYLIKTRGQQVTLSCSPISGHRSVSWYQQTPGQGLQFLFEYFSETQRNKGNFPGRFSGRQFSNSRSEMNVSTLELGDSALYLCASSITGLSGANVLTFGAGSRLTVL.

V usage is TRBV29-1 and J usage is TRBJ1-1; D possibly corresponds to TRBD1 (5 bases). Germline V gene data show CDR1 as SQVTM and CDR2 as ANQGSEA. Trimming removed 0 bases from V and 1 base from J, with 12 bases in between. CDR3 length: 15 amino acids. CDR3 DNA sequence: TGCAGCGTTGAAGATGGGCGTGGGGGGAACACTGAAGCTTTCTTT. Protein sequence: CSVEDGRGGNTEAFF.

The CDR3 reads CASSFGQGGSPLHF. DNA of the CDR3: TGTGCCAGCAGTTTCGGCCAGGGAGGATCACCCCTCCACTTT. The chain has TRBV28 and TRBJ1-6; D possibly corresponds to TRBD1 (5 bases). The germline V and J ends were trimmed by 3 bases and 10 bases, with 13 bases remaining between them. The germline gives CDR1 MDHEN, CDR2 SYDVKM. CDR3 length: 14 residues.

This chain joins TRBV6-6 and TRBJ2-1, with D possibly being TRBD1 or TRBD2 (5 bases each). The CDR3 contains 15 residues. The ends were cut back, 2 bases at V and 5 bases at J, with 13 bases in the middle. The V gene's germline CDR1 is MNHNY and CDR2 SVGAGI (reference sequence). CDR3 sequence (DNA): TGTGCCAGCAGTTACCGTAGGGACCAACACAATGAGCAGTTCTTC. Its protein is CASSYRRDQHNEQFF.

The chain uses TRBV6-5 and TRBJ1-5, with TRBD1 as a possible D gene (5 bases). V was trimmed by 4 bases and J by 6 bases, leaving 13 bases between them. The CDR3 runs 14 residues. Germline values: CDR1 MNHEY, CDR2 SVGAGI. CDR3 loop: CASSFRGGSQPQHF. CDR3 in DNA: TGTGCCAGCAGTTTCCGCGGGGGGAGTCAGCCCCAGCATTTT.

The CDR3 DNA follows: TGTGCCAGCAGCTTAGACCCCCGAGCGGCTTTCTTT. It codes for CASSLDPRAAFF. The chain couples TRBV7-9 to TRBJ1-1, with no clear D. The CDR3 spans 12 residues. V was cut by 1 base and J by 11 bases, with 11 bases left in between. Germline V gives CDR1 SEHNR, CDR2 FQNEAQ (reference sequence).